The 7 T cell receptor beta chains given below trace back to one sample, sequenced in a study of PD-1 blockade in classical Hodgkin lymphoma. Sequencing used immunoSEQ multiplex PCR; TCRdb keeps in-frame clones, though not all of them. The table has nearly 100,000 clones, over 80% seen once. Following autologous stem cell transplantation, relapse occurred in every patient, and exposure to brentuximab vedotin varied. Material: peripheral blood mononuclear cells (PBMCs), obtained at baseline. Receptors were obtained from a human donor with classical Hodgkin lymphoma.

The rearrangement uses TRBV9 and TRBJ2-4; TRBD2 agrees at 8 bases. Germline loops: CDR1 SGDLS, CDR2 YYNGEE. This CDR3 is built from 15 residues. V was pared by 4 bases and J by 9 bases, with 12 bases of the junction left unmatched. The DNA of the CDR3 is TGTGCCAGCAGCCCGCAGGCGGGGGGCAGGGGCATTCAGTACTTC. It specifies CASSPQAGGRGIQYF.

The CDR3 region is CASSITRSTGELFF. The CDR3 nucleotides read TGTGCCAGTAGTATTACGCGAAGCACCGGGGAGCTGTTTTTT. The rearrangement links TRBV19 to TRBJ2-2, with unresolved D. The V and J ends lost 3 bases and 4 bases respectively, with 9 bases between them. The CDR3 runs to 14 residues. The germline CDR1 and CDR2 sequences are LNHDA and SQIVND (reference sequence).

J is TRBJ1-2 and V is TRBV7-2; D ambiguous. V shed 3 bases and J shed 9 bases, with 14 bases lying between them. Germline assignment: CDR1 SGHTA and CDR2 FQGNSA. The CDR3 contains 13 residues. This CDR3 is CASSLGPAESYTF. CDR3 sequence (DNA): TGTGCCAGCAGCTTGGGTCCCGCCGAAAGCTACACCTTC.

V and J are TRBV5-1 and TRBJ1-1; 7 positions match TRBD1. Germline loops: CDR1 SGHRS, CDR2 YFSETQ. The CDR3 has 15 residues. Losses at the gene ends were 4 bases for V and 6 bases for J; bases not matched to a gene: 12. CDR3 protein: CASSPTGFGNAEAFF. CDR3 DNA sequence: TGCGCCAGCAGCCCGACAGGGTTTGGAAACGCTGAAGCTTTCTTT.

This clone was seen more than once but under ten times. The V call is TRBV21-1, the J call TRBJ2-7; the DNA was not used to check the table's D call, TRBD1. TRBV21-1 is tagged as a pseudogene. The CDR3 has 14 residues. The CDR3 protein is CASSKAGFAYEQYF. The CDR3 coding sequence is TGTGCCAGCAGCAAAGCTGGCTTCGCCTACGAGCAGTACTTC.

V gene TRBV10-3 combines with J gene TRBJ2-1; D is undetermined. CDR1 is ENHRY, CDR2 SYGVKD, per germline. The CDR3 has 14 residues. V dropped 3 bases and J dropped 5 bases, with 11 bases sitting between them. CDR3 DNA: TGTGCCATCAGTGAAAGGGTCGAAGACAATGAGCAGTTCTTC. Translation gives CAISERVEDNEQFF.

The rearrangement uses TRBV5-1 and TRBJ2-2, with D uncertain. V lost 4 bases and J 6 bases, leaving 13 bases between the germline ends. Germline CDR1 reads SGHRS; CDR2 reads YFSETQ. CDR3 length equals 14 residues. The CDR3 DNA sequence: TGCGCCAGCAGCCCCGTGGCAGGTCCCGGGGAGCTGTTTTTT. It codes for CASSPVAGPGELFF.